The rows below give T cell receptor beta chains drawn from one sample of a study of CD8+CD57+ T cells in acquired aplastic anemia. A single record per CDR3 protein comes from TCRdb applying MiXCR to the reads. The table includes about 42,000 distinct CDR3 sequences, around 67% detected once. The sample comprised sorted CD4+, CD8+, or CD8+CD57+ T cells (not recorded which) from PBMCs. The source is a human donor in good health, serving as a control. CDR3s include the opening cysteine and the closing phenylalanine or tryptophan. Each record gives: V gene, D gene, clone size, J gene, CDR3 DNA, CDR3 protein. D genes are given only for firm matches. Not all rows give a size; the values are once, few, many and, for expanded clones, a class.

v_call: TRBV12-3/TRBV12-4
d_call: TRBD1
clone_size: -
j_call: TRBJ1-4
cdr3_nt: TGTGCCAGCAGCCGACAGGGTTCTAATGAAGAACTGTTTTTT
cdr3_aa: CASSRQGSNEELFF

v_call: TRBV20-1
d_call: -
clone_size: few
j_call: TRBJ2-1
cdr3_nt: TGCAGTGCCAGCAGTTACTCCTACAATGAGCAGTTCTTC
cdr3_aa: CSASSYSYNEQFF

v_call: TRBV7-2
d_call: -
clone_size: -
j_call: TRBJ1-2
cdr3_nt: TGTGCCAGCAGCTTATTCGGAGGCTACACCTTC
cdr3_aa: CASSLFGGYTF

v_call: TRBV9
d_call: TRBD1
clone_size: once
j_call: TRBJ1-5
cdr3_nt: TGTGCCAGCAGCGTAGACGGGACAGGGGGCTCGAGCAATCAGCCCCAGCATTTT
cdr3_aa: CASSVDGTGGSSNQPQHF

v_call: TRBV2
d_call: -
clone_size: few
j_call: TRBJ2-1
cdr3_nt: TGTGCCAGCAGGTTGCCAGGGATCGATAATGAGCAGTTCTTC
cdr3_aa: CASRLPGIDNEQFF

v_call: TRBV2
d_call: -
clone_size: -
j_call: TRBJ2-7
cdr3_nt: TGTGCCAGCAGCGAGACAGGCGTAACCTACGAGCAGTACTTC
cdr3_aa: CASSETGVTYEQYF

v_call: TRBV20-1
d_call: -
clone_size: -
j_call: TRBJ1-5
cdr3_nt: TGCAGTGCTAGTACAGGGCTTAATCAGCCCCAGCATTTT
cdr3_aa: CSASTGLNQPQHF

v_call: TRBV11-1
d_call: TRBD2
clone_size: -
j_call: TRBJ2-3
cdr3_nt: TGTGCCAGCAGCTTGGCGGGGGTAAACACAGATACGCAGTATTTT
cdr3_aa: CASSLAGVNTDTQYF

v_call: TRBV4-1
d_call: -
clone_size: -
j_call: TRBJ1-1
cdr3_nt: TGCGCCAGCAGCCAGTATTTGAACACTGAAGCTTTCTTT
cdr3_aa: CASSQYLNTEAFF

v_call: TRBV10-3
d_call: -
clone_size: -
j_call: TRBJ2-6
cdr3_nt: TGTGCCAGCAGTGGAGTCTCCTCTGGGGCCAACGTCCTGACTTTC
cdr3_aa: CASSGVSSGANVLTF

v_call: TRBV28
d_call: -
clone_size: many
j_call: TRBJ2-7
cdr3_nt: TGTGCCAGCAGTTTGGGTCGTGTAGGGTCCTACGAGCAGTACTTC
cdr3_aa: CASSLGRVGSYEQYF

v_call: TRBV9
d_call: TRBD2
clone_size: -
j_call: TRBJ2-5
cdr3_nt: TGTGCCAGCGGAGGACGGGGAGCGGGAGAAGAGACCCAGTACTTC
cdr3_aa: CASGGRGAGEETQYF

v_call: TRBV19
d_call: -
clone_size: -
j_call: TRBJ2-1
cdr3_nt: TGTGCCAGTAGTACGACTAGAAGCCTTTACAATGAGCAGTTCTTC
cdr3_aa: CASSTTRSLYNEQFF

v_call: TRBV24-1
d_call: -
clone_size: medium-sized
j_call: TRBJ2-3
cdr3_nt: TGTGCCACCACTAATCCCACCGGTACGCAGTATTTT
cdr3_aa: CATTNPTGTQYF

v_call: TRBV28
d_call: -
clone_size: few
j_call: TRBJ1-4
cdr3_nt: TGTGCCAGCAGGCAACATACAGGCGGTGGAATAAAAGAAAAACTGTTTTTT
cdr3_aa: CASRQHTGGGIKEKLFF

v_call: TRBV15
d_call: -
clone_size: few
j_call: TRBJ1-1
cdr3_nt: TGTGCCACCAGCAGAGCGGATGTTGGCACTGAAGCTTTCTTT
cdr3_aa: CATSRADVGTEAFF

v_call: TRBV9
d_call: -
clone_size: -
j_call: TRBJ1-3
cdr3_nt: TGTGCCAGCAGCGCCAATAGTGGAGTTTCTGGAAACACCATATACTTT
cdr3_aa: CASSANSGVSGNTIYF

v_call: TRBV19
d_call: -
clone_size: -
j_call: TRBJ1-2
cdr3_nt: TGTGCCAGTAGATGGCAGGGGATTGGGGGCTACACCTTC
cdr3_aa: CASRWQGIGGYTF

v_call: TRBV29-1
d_call: TRBD1
clone_size: few
j_call: TRBJ1-2
cdr3_nt: TGCAGCACAAACAGGGGGCTTACTAACTATGGCTACACCTTC
cdr3_aa: CSTNRGLTNYGYTF

v_call: TRBV11-2
d_call: -
clone_size: -
j_call: TRBJ1-2
cdr3_nt: TGTGCCAGCAGCGAGACAGGCCTGGGCGGCTACACCTTC
cdr3_aa: CASSETGLGGYTF

v_call: TRBV6-1
d_call: -
clone_size: -
j_call: TRBJ1-5
cdr3_nt: TGTGCCATCAGTGGGGGACGGGTAAATCAGCCCCAGCATTTT
cdr3_aa: CAISGGRVNQPQHF

v_call: TRBV2
d_call: -
clone_size: -
j_call: TRBJ1-1
cdr3_nt: TGTGCCAGACAAAAAAGGGGGGACAAGTCAACCTGGGCCGCCTCTGAAGCTTTCTTT
cdr3_aa: CARQKRGDKSTWAASEAFF

v_call: TRBV29-1
d_call: TRBD1
clone_size: -
j_call: TRBJ1-2
cdr3_nt: TGCAGCGTTCCAACAGGGGATTCACATGGCTACACCTTC
cdr3_aa: CSVPTGDSHGYTF

v_call: TRBV6-4
d_call: TRBD2
clone_size: -
j_call: TRBJ2-1
cdr3_nt: TGTACCAGCAGTCCAAGCGGGGGGTTGAATGAGCAGTTCTTC
cdr3_aa: CTSSPSGGLNEQFF

v_call: TRBV7-6
d_call: -
clone_size: -
j_call: TRBJ1-5
cdr3_nt: TGTGCCAGCAGTCGGGACGGCCTTCGTGATAGCAATCAGCCCCAGCATTTT
cdr3_aa: CASSRDGLRDSNQPQHF

v_call: TRBV28
d_call: -
clone_size: many
j_call: TRBJ2-7
cdr3_nt: TGTGCCAGCAGTTTAATTGGGATCGGGACACAGCCCTACGAGCAGTACTTC
cdr3_aa: CASSLIGIGTQPYEQYF

v_call: TRBV11-2
d_call: TRBD2
clone_size: many
j_call: TRBJ2-7
cdr3_nt: TGTGCCAGTTTGCGGGGGGGCTCGGACGAGCAGTACTTC
cdr3_aa: CASLRGGSDEQYF

v_call: TRBV20-1
d_call: TRBD2
clone_size: once
j_call: TRBJ2-5
cdr3_nt: TGCAGTGCTAGAGATGCCTGGACTAGGGAAGAGACCCAGTACTTC
cdr3_aa: CSARDAWTREETQYF

v_call: TRBV29-1
d_call: -
clone_size: -
j_call: TRBJ1-1
cdr3_nt: TGCAGCGTTTCTGAGTATGGCGGTTTCTTT
cdr3_aa: CSVSEYGGFF

v_call: TRBV20-1
d_call: -
clone_size: -
j_call: TRBJ2-7
cdr3_nt: TGCAGTGCTCCCGAGGGGGATAGGAAAGGGGAGCAGTACTTC
cdr3_aa: CSAPEGDRKGEQYF

v_call: TRBV10-3
d_call: -
clone_size: -
j_call: TRBJ2-7
cdr3_nt: TGTGCCATCAGTGAGGGACCCTCCTACGAGCAGTACTTC
cdr3_aa: CAISEGPSYEQYF

v_call: TRBV25-1
d_call: -
clone_size: -
j_call: TRBJ2-5
cdr3_nt: TGTGCCAGCAGTATCCGTGCGGGTAGGGAGACCCAGTACTTC
cdr3_aa: CASSIRAGRETQYF

v_call: TRBV24-1
d_call: TRBD1
clone_size: -
j_call: TRBJ2-7
cdr3_nt: TGTGCCACCAGTGATTCCCGGGACAGGACTTCCTACGAGCAGTACTTC
cdr3_aa: CATSDSRDRTSYEQYF

v_call: TRBV6-1
d_call: -
clone_size: many
j_call: TRBJ1-5
cdr3_nt: TGTGCCAGCAGTGACGGGACGGCCAATCAGCCCCAGCATTTT
cdr3_aa: CASSDGTANQPQHF

v_call: TRBV2
d_call: TRBD2
clone_size: -
j_call: TRBJ2-1
cdr3_nt: TGTGCCAGCAGTTATAGCGGGGGCCGGGGAAATGAGCAGTTCTTC
cdr3_aa: CASSYSGGRGNEQFF

v_call: TRBV24-1
d_call: TRBD2
clone_size: -
j_call: TRBJ2-3
cdr3_nt: TGTGCCACCAGTGCTAAGACTAGCGGTACAAGGGATACGCAGTATTTT
cdr3_aa: CATSAKTSGTRDTQYF

v_call: TRBV29-1
d_call: -
clone_size: -
j_call: TRBJ1-1
cdr3_nt: TGCAGCGTTCTCGAGGGGGGGACTGAAGCTTTCTTT
cdr3_aa: CSVLEGGTEAFF

v_call: TRBV15
d_call: -
clone_size: -
j_call: TRBJ1-3
cdr3_nt: TGTGCCACCAGCAGGGGTCGGCTACCTCCAGGGTTCTCTGAAAACACCATATATTTT
cdr3_aa: CATSRGRLPPGFSENTIYF

v_call: TRBV2
d_call: -
clone_size: -
j_call: TRBJ2-7
cdr3_nt: TGTGCCAGCACCCCAAGCGCCTACGAGCAGTACTTC
cdr3_aa: CASTPSAYEQYF

v_call: TRBV7-2
d_call: -
clone_size: -
j_call: TRBJ2-3
cdr3_nt: TGTGCCAGCAGCTTCCCGGGGACGGCAGATACGCAGTATTTT
cdr3_aa: CASSFPGTADTQYF

v_call: TRBV5-6
d_call: -
clone_size: few
j_call: TRBJ1-6
cdr3_nt: TGTGCCAGCAGCTTGGGGGGGCCTCTAAGCTCCTATAATTCACCCCTCCACTTT
cdr3_aa: CASSLGGPLSSYNSPLHF

v_call: TRBV5-1
d_call: TRBD2
clone_size: -
j_call: TRBJ2-1
cdr3_nt: TGCGCCAGCAGCTTGGGGCCCGTGGGGACTAACAATGAGCAGTTCTTC
cdr3_aa: CASSLGPVGTNNEQFF

v_call: TRBV19
d_call: TRBD1
clone_size: -
j_call: TRBJ1-6
cdr3_nt: TGTGCCAGTAACGCAGGGGGCCTTTCACCCCTCCACTTT
cdr3_aa: CASNAGGLSPLHF

v_call: TRBV2
d_call: -
clone_size: -
j_call: TRBJ1-1
cdr3_nt: TGTGCCAGCAGAGGACAGTCGGGGGTCAACACTGAAGCTTTCTTT
cdr3_aa: CASRGQSGVNTEAFF

v_call: TRBV2
d_call: TRBD1
clone_size: -
j_call: TRBJ2-5
cdr3_nt: TGTGCCAGCAGTGAGCGACAGGGCAAAGAGACCCAGTACTTC
cdr3_aa: CASSERQGKETQYF

v_call: TRBV14
d_call: -
clone_size: -
j_call: TRBJ2-3
cdr3_nt: TGTGCCAGCAGCCAAGCTTTTATCACAGATACGCAGTATTTT
cdr3_aa: CASSQAFITDTQYF

v_call: TRBV9
d_call: TRBD2
clone_size: few
j_call: TRBJ2-3
cdr3_nt: TGTGCCAGCAGCGCCCCTCGGGGGCGGGGGGTCACAGATACGCAGTATTTT
cdr3_aa: CASSAPRGRGVTDTQYF

v_call: TRBV19
d_call: -
clone_size: -
j_call: TRBJ1-6
cdr3_nt: TGTGCCAGTAGTATTTGGGATCGACCCCTTTCACCCCTCCACTTT
cdr3_aa: CASSIWDRPLSPLHF

v_call: TRBV15
d_call: TRBD1
clone_size: -
j_call: TRBJ1-5
cdr3_nt: TGTGCCACCAGCAGAGGAGGACAGGGCGGGCAGCCCCAGCATTTT
cdr3_aa: CATSRGGQGGQPQHF

v_call: TRBV7-6
d_call: -
clone_size: -
j_call: TRBJ2-1
cdr3_nt: TGTGCCAGCAACTCAGAGCGGCACAATGAGCAGTTCTTC
cdr3_aa: CASNSERHNEQFF

v_call: TRBV15
d_call: -
clone_size: -
j_call: TRBJ2-3
cdr3_nt: TGTGCCACCAGCCGACGGGTCAGCACAGATACGCAGTATTTT
cdr3_aa: CATSRRVSTDTQYF

v_call: TRBV27
d_call: -
clone_size: many
j_call: TRBJ2-7
cdr3_nt: TGTGCCAGCAGTTTGGGAGGGGGACCCTCCTACGAGCAGTACTTC
cdr3_aa: CASSLGGGPSYEQYF